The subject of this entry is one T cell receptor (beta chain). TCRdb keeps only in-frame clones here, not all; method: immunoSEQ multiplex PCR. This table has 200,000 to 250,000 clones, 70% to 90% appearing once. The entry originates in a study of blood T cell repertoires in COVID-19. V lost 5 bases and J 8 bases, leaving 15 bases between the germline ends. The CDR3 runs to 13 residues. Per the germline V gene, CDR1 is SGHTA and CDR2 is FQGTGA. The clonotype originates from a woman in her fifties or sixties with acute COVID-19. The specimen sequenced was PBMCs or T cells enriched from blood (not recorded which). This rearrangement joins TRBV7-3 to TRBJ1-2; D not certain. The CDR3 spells CASSTQRDQGYTF. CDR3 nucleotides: TGTGCCAGCAGCACCCAACGGGATCAAGGCTACACCTTC.